These T cell receptor beta chains were read from a single sample in a study of vaccination effects on CD4 cells after COVID-19. Some clones are missing from TCRdb's copy, which holds only in-frame ones; the method was immunoSEQ multiplex PCR. The table records 20,000 to 25,000 clones, around 72% of them present only once. These TCRs are of unknown antigen specificity. Sequenced here: CD4+ T cells from PBMCs cultured with HCoV-NL63 spike peptides, sampled before COVID-19 vaccination. The receptors shown here come from a human donor who received a COVID-19 vaccine. The CDR3 runs from the conserved cysteine through the conserved F or W. A D gene is named only where the DNA matches it firmly. Size values are once, few and many counts, or a class for expanded clones, and some rows have none.

v_call	cdr3_length	clone_size	j_call	d_call	cdr3_nt	cdr3_aa
TRBV29-1	15	NA	TRBJ1-4	TRBD1	TGCAGCGTTGAAGATCTAGGCAGGGGGGGTGAAAAACTGTTTTTT	CSVEDLGRGGEKLFF
TRBV30	14	NA	TRBJ1-4	NA	TGTGCCTGGAGTGGGGGACGAAGTAATGAAAAACTGTTTTTT	CAWSGGRSNEKLFF
TRBV3-1/TRBV3-2	17	NA	TRBJ1-5	TRBD1	TGTGCCAGCAGCCAAGATCGTGGCGGAGGGGGCGATCAGCCCCAGCATTTT	CASSQDRGGGGDQPQHF
TRBV7-2	15	few	TRBJ2-7	NA	TGTGCCAGCAGCCCCTGGGGACGGGATGTTGGCGAGCAGTACTTC	CASSPWGRDVGEQYF
TRBV7-2	12	NA	TRBJ1-3	NA	TGTGCCAGCAGCTTGGGGGGAAACACCATATATTTT	CASSLGGNTIYF
TRBV5-6	14	NA	TRBJ1-6	NA	TGTGCCAGCAGCTTGGCCAGGGGACGCTCACCCCTCCACTTT	CASSLARGRSPLHF
TRBV6-5	12	NA	TRBJ2-4	TRBD1	TGTGCCAGCAGTTCCGGACAGGGGTTTCAGTACTTC	CASSSGQGFQYF
TRBV27	15	NA	TRBJ1-6	NA	TGTGCCAGCAGAAAGACGGGGGGTGGTAATTCACCCCTCCACTTT	CASRKTGGGNSPLHF
TRBV29-1	16	NA	TRBJ2-2	TRBD2	TGCAGCGTTTTACTAGCGGGGGGGCCGAACACCGGGGAGCTGTTTTTT	CSVLLAGGPNTGELFF
TRBV28	14	NA	TRBJ2-4	TRBD1	TGTGCCAGCAGTCCCGCAGGGGGCCAAAACATTCAGTACTTC	CASSPAGGQNIQYF
TRBV7-3	16	few	TRBJ2-2	NA	TGTGCCAGCAGCCCGGCTTGGGGTAGTCAGGACGGGGAGCTGTTTTTT	CASSPAWGSQDGELFF
TRBV27	16	NA	TRBJ1-6	NA	TGTGCCAGCAGTTTAAGGGTGGGCGCCTATAATTCACCCCTCCACTTT	CASSLRVGAYNSPLHF
TRBV11-2	16	NA	TRBJ2-3	TRBD2	TGTGCCAGCAGCATCTGGACTAGCGGGAGGGCAGATACGCAGTATTTT	CASSIWTSGRADTQYF
TRBV7-2	12	NA	TRBJ2-1	NA	TGTGCCAGCAGCCCCGGACTCAATGAGCAGTTCTTC	CASSPGLNEQFF
TRBV11-3	13	NA	TRBJ2-7	NA	TGTGCCAGCAGCTCCGGACACGGCTACGAGCAGTACTTC	CASSSGHGYEQYF
TRBV5-1	13	NA	TRBJ2-2	NA	TGCGCCAGCAGATCCCAGGGCACCGGGGAGCTGTTTTTT	CASRSQGTGELFF
TRBV7-8	16	NA	TRBJ2-5	NA	TGTGCCAGCAGCCGCGACGGGGGTCCCACGCAAGAGACCCAGTACTTC	CASSRDGGPTQETQYF
TRBV5-4	17	NA	TRBJ2-5	TRBD2	TGTGCCAGCAGCTCCGGCGGACTAGCGGGATTTCCGGAGACCCAGTACTTC	CASSSGGLAGFPETQYF
TRBV5-1	14	few	TRBJ1-2	NA	TGCGCCAGCAGCGGATCAGGGATGGACTATGGCTACACCTTC	CASSGSGMDYGYTF